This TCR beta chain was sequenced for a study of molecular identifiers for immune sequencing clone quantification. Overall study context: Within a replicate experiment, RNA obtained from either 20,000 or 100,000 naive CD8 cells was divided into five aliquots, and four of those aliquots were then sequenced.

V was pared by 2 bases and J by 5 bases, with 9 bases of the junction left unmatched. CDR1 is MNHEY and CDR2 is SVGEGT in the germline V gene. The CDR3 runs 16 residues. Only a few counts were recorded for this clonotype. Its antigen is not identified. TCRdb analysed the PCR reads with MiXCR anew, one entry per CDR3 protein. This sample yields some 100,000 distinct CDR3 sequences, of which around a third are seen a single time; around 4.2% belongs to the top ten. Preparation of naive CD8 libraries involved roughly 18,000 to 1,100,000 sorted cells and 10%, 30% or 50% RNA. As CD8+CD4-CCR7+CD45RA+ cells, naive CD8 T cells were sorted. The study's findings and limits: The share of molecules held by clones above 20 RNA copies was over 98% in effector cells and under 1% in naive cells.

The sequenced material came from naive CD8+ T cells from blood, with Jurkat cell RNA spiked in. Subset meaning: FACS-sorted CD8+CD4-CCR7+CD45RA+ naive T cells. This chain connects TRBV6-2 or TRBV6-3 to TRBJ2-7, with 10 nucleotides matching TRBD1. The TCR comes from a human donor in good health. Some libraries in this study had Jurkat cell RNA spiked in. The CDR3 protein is CASSYPPGTGVNEQYF. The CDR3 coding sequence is TGTGCCAGCAGTTACCCTCCCGGGACAGGGGTGAACGAGCAGTACTTC.